This T cell receptor (beta chain) derives from a study of brain T cells in children with intractable seizures. Study observations and caveats: Patients' HCMV serostatus was unknown; virus specificity rests on CDR3 similarity alone.

Documented time point: blood from clinic visit 5 months post-surgery; TSC patient then seizure free. Sequencing was limited to surgery cases with top T cell transcript signatures in brain tissue. Before surgery, patients took at least one anti-epileptic drug. Here immunoSEQ multiplex PCR was the method, and the copy in TCRdb shows in-frame clones only, minus some. The data contain hundreds of thousands of clones, more than 85% of them singletons. CDR3 length equals 15 residues. V gave up 3 bases and J gave up 5 bases, with 17 bases separating them. In germline, CDR1 is SGHRS, CDR2 YFSETQ. On this clone itself: Antigen unknown.

The chain recombines TRBV5-1 with TRBJ2-5; no clear D gene. This TCR derives from a boy less than two years old with tuberous sclerosis and intractable seizures. Sequencing used peripheral blood, obtained less than 6 months after surgery. This CDR3 reads CASSSASRGAETQYF. As DNA, the CDR3 is TGCGCCAGCAGCTCCGCCTCGCGAGGCGCGGAGACCCAGTACTTC.